The T cell receptor beta chain described here comes from a study of blood T cell repertoires in COVID-19. Study details: PBMCs, B-cell-depleted T cells, or T cells were the source of the cDNA or gDNA that made up the material.

The repertoire was sequenced with immunoSEQ multiplex PCR; TCRdb's copy has only in-frame clones and lacks some. Of 200,000 to 300,000 clones in the sample, 85% to 90% were seen once. The CDR3 contains 16 residues. CDR1 is MNHEY, CDR2 SMNVEV, per germline (reference sequence). V gave up 5 bases and J gave up 0 bases, with 14 bases separating them. The sample taken for sequencing was peripheral blood. This chain joins TRBV27 and TRBJ2-1, with D perhaps TRBD1 (5 bases). This receptor was taken from a woman in her thirties or forties with acute or convalescent COVID-19. CDR3 DNA: TGTGCCAGCAGTCCCCTGGGGCAGAACTCCTACAATGAGCAGTTCTTC. This sequence encodes CASSPLGQNSYNEQFF.